The subject of this entry is one T cell receptor beta chain. The antigen is unknown. TCRdb redid the calling of the reads with MiXCR, one entry per CDR3 protein. The sample includes hundreds of thousands of distinct CDR3 sequences, 20% to 30% of them seen just once. This entry is derived from a study of T cell repertoires in cytomegalovirus infection. Study as a whole: Public TCR beta signature analysis indicated the presence of both CMV infection and matching HLA type.

The study, taken as a whole, reports: HLA-C-restricted CMV-specific TCR beta clonotypes prevailed in the ex vivo response.

Germline values: CDR1 DFQATT, CDR2 SNEGSKA (reference sequence). CDR3 length equals 13 residues. Trimming stripped 3 bases from V and 2 bases from J, with 8 bases between. The source material was CD8+ T cells from PBMCs. This TCR was recovered from a human donor in good health (CMV status not recorded). Some clones in this sample may be carry-over from other donors' samples. The rearrangement uses TRBV20-1 and TRBJ2-1; D is undetermined. The CDR3 region is CSAREQTYNEQFF. The CDR3 DNA is TGCAGTGCTAGGGAACAGACCTACAATGAGCAGTTCTTC.